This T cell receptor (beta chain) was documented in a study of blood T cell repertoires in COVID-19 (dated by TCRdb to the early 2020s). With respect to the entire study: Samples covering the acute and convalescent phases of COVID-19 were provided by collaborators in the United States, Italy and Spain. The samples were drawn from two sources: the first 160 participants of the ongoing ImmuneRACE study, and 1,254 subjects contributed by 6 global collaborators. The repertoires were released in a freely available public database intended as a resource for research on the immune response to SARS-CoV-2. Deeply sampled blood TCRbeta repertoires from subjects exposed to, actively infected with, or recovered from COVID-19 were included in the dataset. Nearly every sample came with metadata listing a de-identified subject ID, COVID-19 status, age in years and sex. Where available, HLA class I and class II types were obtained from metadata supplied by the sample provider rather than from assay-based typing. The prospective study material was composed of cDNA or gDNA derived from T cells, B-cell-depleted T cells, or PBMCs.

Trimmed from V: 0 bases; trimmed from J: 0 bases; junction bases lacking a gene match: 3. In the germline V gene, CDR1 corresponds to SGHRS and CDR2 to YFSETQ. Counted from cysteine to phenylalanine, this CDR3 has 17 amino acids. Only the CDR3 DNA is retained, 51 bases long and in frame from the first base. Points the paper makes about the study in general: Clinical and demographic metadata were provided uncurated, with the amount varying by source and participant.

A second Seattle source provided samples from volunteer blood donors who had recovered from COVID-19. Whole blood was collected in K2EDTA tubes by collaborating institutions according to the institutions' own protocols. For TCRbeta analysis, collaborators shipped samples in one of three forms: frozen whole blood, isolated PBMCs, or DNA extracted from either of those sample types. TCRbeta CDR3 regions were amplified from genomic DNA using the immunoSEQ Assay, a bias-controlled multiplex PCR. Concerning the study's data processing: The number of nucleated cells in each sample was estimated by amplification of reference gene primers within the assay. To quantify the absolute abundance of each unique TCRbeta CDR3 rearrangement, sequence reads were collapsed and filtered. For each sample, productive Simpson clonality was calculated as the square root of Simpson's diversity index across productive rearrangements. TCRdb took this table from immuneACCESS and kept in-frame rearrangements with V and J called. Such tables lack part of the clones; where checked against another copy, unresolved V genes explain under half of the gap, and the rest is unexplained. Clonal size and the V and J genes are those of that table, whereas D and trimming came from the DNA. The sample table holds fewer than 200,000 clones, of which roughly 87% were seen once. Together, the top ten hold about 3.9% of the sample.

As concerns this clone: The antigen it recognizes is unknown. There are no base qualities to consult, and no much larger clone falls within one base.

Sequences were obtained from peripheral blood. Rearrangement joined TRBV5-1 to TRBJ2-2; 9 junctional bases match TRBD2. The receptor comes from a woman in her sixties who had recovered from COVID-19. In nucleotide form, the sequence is TGCGCCAGCAGCTTGGTTGGCGGGGGGGCGAACACCGGGGAGCTGTTTTTT. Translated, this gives CASSLVGGGANTGELFF.